A single T cell receptor (beta chain) is shown here with its context. The same CDR3 is also encoded by other DNA sequences in this sample. Sequenced by immunoSEQ multiplex PCR; TCRdb stores in-frame clones only, minus some. The sample has over a million clones; around 76% are singletons. After removal of 2 bases from V and 5 bases from J, the junction contained 3 bases not matched to a gene. This CDR3 has 13 residues. Per the germline V gene, CDR1 is SGHDT and CDR2 is YYEEEE. These data are taken from a study of shared clonotypes between healthy human individuals. What was sequenced was memory CD4+ T cells sorted from blood. Noted subset: CD45RA-negative fraction. This chain joins TRBV5-6 and TRBJ2-5, with TRBD2 matching over 7 bases. This clonotype was obtained from a man aged 18 to 29 in good health. CDR3 sequence: CASSFGRGETQYF. CDR3 in DNA: TGTGCCAGCAGCTTTGGGCGGGGGGAGACCCAGTACTTC.